This T cell receptor beta chain was recorded in a study of T cell responses to AZD1222 COVID-19 vaccine. The study, taken as a whole, reports: Spike-specific TCR breadth and depth both grew after two AZD1222 doses. Baseline seropositives among AZD1222 recipients totaled only six. A mostly white British donor set with more females was recruited, and clonal diversity was possibly underestimated.

Doses given second, at about 4 or about 12 weeks, were pooled. This clone was observed once. Its matching antigen is unknown. Per the germline V gene, CDR1 is SGHDT and CDR2 is YYEEEE. Trimming removed 1 base at V and 8 bases at J, with 6 bases between. CDR3 length: 11 amino acids. Sequencing was performed with immunoSEQ multiplex PCR; in TCRdb, only in-frame clones are kept and a portion is missing. The top ten clones hold approximately 2.5% of a sample with roughly 120,000 clones, about 90% of them seen once. The rearrangement links TRBV5-6 to TRBJ1-2; D is uncertain. This specimen was peripheral blood, taken 28 days after the second AZD1222 dose. This TCR was sampled from an adult who received the AZD1222 COVID-19 vaccine. The CDR3 reads CASSLMGGYTF. The CDR3 DNA sequence: TGTGCCAGCAGCTTGATGGGGGGCTACACCTTC.